The rows below give T cell receptor beta chains drawn from one sample of a study of identical twins. Each CDR3 protein is one row after TCRdb ran MiXCR on the 5' RACE reads. This sample has fewer than 250,000 distinct CDR3 sequences, with more than 6.5% found just once. This same sample was also taken into another study, of yellow fever vaccine responses in identical twins.

Sequencing was performed on memory (CD45RO+) T cells sorted from blood. These receptors came from a woman aged 18-35 years in good health. Both conserved end residues are part of each CDR3. A D gene is named only where the DNA matches it firmly. Some rows mark clone size as missing; the rest say once, few, many or name a class of expanded clone.

>TRBJ1-4|NA|TRBV20-1|TRBD1
CSAPGGGGKKLFF
TGCAGTGCCCCAGGGGGAGGGGGAAAAAAACTGTTTTTT
>TRBJ2-7|few|TRBV6-1|NA
CASSQTVASYEQYF
TGTGCCAGCAGTCAGACAGTCGCTTCCTACGAGCAGTACTTC
>TRBJ2-1|NA|TRBV7-9|TRBD1
CASSPPGTGLGEQFF
TGTGCCAGCAGCCCGCCGGGGACAGGGTTGGGCGAGCAGTTCTTC
>TRBJ2-3|NA|TRBV5-1|TRBD2
CASRASGDTQYF
TGCGCCAGCAGAGCTAGCGGTGATACGCAGTATTTT
>TRBJ2-6|few|TRBV5-1|NA
CASSPGPGGANVLTF
TGCGCCAGCAGCCCGGGCCCGGGCGGGGCCAACGTCCTGACTTTC
>TRBJ2-1|many|TRBV12-3/TRBV12-4|NA
CASSYGTHNEQFF
TGTGCCAGCAGCTATGGGACCCACAATGAGCAGTTCTTC
>TRBJ2-3|NA|TRBV19|TRBD2
CASSMGLAGGDTQYF
TGTGCCAGTAGTATGGGACTAGCGGGGGGAGATACGCAGTATTTT
>TRBJ2-3|few|TRBV6-1|NA
CASSARGASTDTQYF
TGTGCCAGCAGTGCCCGGGGGGCTAGCACAGATACGCAGTATTTT
>TRBJ2-1|NA|TRBV19|NA
CASSIDRSSYNEQFF
TGTGCCAGTAGTATAGACCGGAGCTCCTACAATGAGCAGTTCTTC
>TRBJ1-1|NA|TRBV5-1|NA
CASRIMLNTEAFF
TGCGCCAGCCGCATAATGTTGAACACTGAAGCTTTCTTT
>TRBJ1-2|many|TRBV7-9|NA
CASSLTIQGGGYTF
TGTGCCAGCAGCTTAACCATACAGGGAGGCGGCTACACCTTC
>TRBJ1-2|NA|TRBV19|NA
CASSPPGGNYGYTF
TGTGCCAGTAGTCCCCCCGGCGGTAACTATGGCTACACCTTC
>TRBJ2-5|few|TRBV6-1|NA
CASTPMNQETQYF
TGTGCCAGCACCCCGATGAACCAAGAGACCCAGTACTTC
>TRBJ2-5|many|TRBV20-1|NA
CSAWTKETQYF
TGCAGTGCTTGGACTAAAGAGACCCAGTACTTC
>TRBJ2-1|NA|TRBV28|NA
CASRLWTASSYNEQFF
TGTGCCAGCAGATTGTGGACGGCAAGCTCCTACAATGAGCAGTTCTTC
>TRBJ2-3|many|TRBV6-1|NA
CASSEPGGRGTDTQYF
TGTGCCAGCAGTGAGCCCGGGGGCCGGGGCACAGATACGCAGTATTTT
>TRBJ2-1|many|TRBV5-1|TRBD1
CASSLEGDRGNEQFF
TGCGCCAGCAGCTTGGAAGGGGACAGGGGCAATGAGCAGTTCTTC
>TRBJ2-1|few|TRBV5-1|TRBD2
CASSLVGSGNSYNEQFF
TGCGCCAGCAGCTTGGTGGGTAGCGGGAACTCCTACAATGAGCAGTTCTTC
>TRBJ1-5|few|TRBV7-2|NA
CASSLDSSNQPQHF
TGTGCCAGCAGCTTGGACAGCAGCAATCAGCCCCAGCATTTT
>TRBJ2-1|NA|TRBV4-3|NA
CASSQEGEQFF
TGCGCCAGCAGCCAAGAAGGTGAGCAGTTCTTC
>TRBJ2-4|few|TRBV19|NA
CASSGQKEQYF
TGTGCCAGTAGCGGACAGAAGGAGCAGTACTTC
>TRBJ1-4|many|TRBV9|TRBD1
CASSAVLGTGNEKLFF
TGTGCCAGCAGCGCCGTTCTTGGGACAGGGAATGAAAAACTGTTTTTT
>TRBJ1-6|many|TRBV12-3/TRBV12-4|NA
CASSLQQGGSPLHF
TGTGCCAGCAGTTTACAGCAGGGTGGCTCACCCCTCCACTTT
>TRBJ1-1|NA|TRBV3-1|NA
CASSPRGRLTEAFF
TGTGCCAGCAGCCCACGGGGACGTCTGACTGAAGCTTTCTTT
>TRBJ2-2|few|TRBV6-1|NA
CASSEPYGDLNTGELFF
TGTGCCAGCAGTGAGCCCTACGGAGACCTGAACACCGGGGAGCTGTTTTTT
>TRBJ2-7|many|TRBV20-1|TRBD1
CSARALRDSSYEQYF
TGCAGTGCTAGAGCGCTCCGGGACAGCTCCTACGAGCAGTACTTC
>TRBJ2-3|few|TRBV19|TRBD1
CASSGQGVTDTQYF
TGTGCCAGTAGCGGACAGGGTGTTACAGATACGCAGTATTTT
>TRBJ2-7|many|TRBV7-9|NA
CASSLASGTYEQYF
TGTGCCAGCAGCTTAGCGTCAGGGACCTACGAGCAGTACTTC
>TRBJ2-2|many|TRBV29-1|NA
CSVELRGTGELFF
TGCAGCGTTGAGTTAAGAGGCACCGGGGAGCTGTTTTTT
>TRBJ2-5|many|TRBV18|NA
CASSPPAEKKETQYF
TGTGCCAGCTCACCCCCAGCGGAGAAAAAAGAGACCCAGTACTTC
>TRBJ2-4|many|TRBV12-3/TRBV12-4|TRBD2
CASSLLSGGASKNIQYF
TGTGCCAGCAGTTTATTAAGCGGGGGGGCATCCAAAAACATTCAGTACTTC
>TRBJ2-2|few|TRBV7-2|NA
CASSFGAGNTGELFF
TGTGCCAGCAGCTTTGGCGCTGGGAACACCGGGGAGCTGTTTTTT
>TRBJ2-5|NA|TRBV6-2/TRBV6-3|NA
CASSYKGFVGETQYF
TGTGCCAGCAGTTACAAGGGGTTCGTTGGAGAGACCCAGTACTTC
>TRBJ2-1|many|TRBV4-2|TRBD2
CASSQGARGLAGDNEQFF
TGTGCCAGCAGCCAAGGGGCAAGGGGGCTAGCGGGAGACAATGAGCAGTTCTTC
>TRBJ1-4|few|TRBV15|TRBD1
CATSRVIRDRGEATNEKLFF
TGTGCCACCAGCAGAGTAATCCGGGACAGGGGAGAGGCAACTAATGAAAAACTGTTTTTT
>TRBJ2-7|NA|TRBV14|NA
CASSQGAQNHF
TGTGCCAGCAGCCAGGGGGCCCAGAACCACTTC
>TRBJ1-1|few|TRBV21-1|NA
CASSIEGRHTEAFF
TGTGCCAGCAGCATTGAAGGGAGGCACACTGAAGCTTTCTTT
>TRBJ2-1|many|TRBV5-1|TRBD1
CASSPLTGFYNEQFF
TGCGCCAGCAGCCCGCTGACAGGGTTCTACAATGAGCAGTTCTTC
>TRBJ2-1|NA|TRBV7-9|NA
CASSLLSGLNEQFF
TGTGCCAGCAGCTTATTGTCGGGACTCAATGAGCAGTTCTTC
>TRBJ2-3|few|TRBV5-6|TRBD2
CASSLGLAGGRRLEDTQYF
TGTGCCAGCAGCTTGGGCCTAGCGGGGGGCCGCAGGTTAGAAGATACGCAGTATTTT
>TRBJ1-5|NA|TRBV21-1|NA
CASSKRDKGQRGRWPQHF
TGTGCCAGCAGCAAGAGGGATAAGGGACAGAGGGGTCGGTGGCCCCAGCATTTT
>TRBJ2-7|many|TRBV28|NA
CASSLFNRIYEQYF
TGTGCCAGCAGTTTATTCAACAGGATCTACGAGCAGTACTTC